This is a list of T cell receptor beta chains from one sample in a study of CD8+CD57+ T cells in acquired aplastic anemia. TCRdb called the reads again in MiXCR, with one record for every CDR3 protein. The sample records approximately 190,000 distinct CDR3 sequences, 64% being singletons. Sequences were obtained from sorted CD4+, CD8+, or CD8+CD57+ T cells (not recorded which) from PBMCs. The receptor source for this set is a human donor with severe aplastic anemia or a healthy control (not recorded which). Each CDR3 is given without its conserved first and last residue. D genes are given only for firm matches.

CDR3: ASSTNKGGVNEAF
D: NA
J: TRBJ1-1
V: TRBV7-4

CDR3: ATSTPGRAEAF
D: NA
J: TRBJ1-1
V: TRBV15

CDR3: ASSGWTNQPQH
D: NA
J: TRBJ1-5
V: TRBV9

CDR3: ASSYGQPTDTQY
D: NA
J: TRBJ2-3
V: TRBV5-1

CDR3: SARMTGGYGYT
D: TRBD1
J: TRBJ1-2
V: TRBV20-1

CDR3: ASSEALLERDRGDTQY
D: TRBD1
J: TRBJ2-3
V: TRBV2

CDR3: ASSLTPTPSHGYT
D: NA
J: TRBJ1-2
V: TRBV7-9

CDR3: TSSLGTGEALMNTEAF
D: NA
J: TRBJ1-1
V: TRBV7-9

CDR3: ASSSPGSNTDTQY
D: NA
J: TRBJ2-3
V: TRBV11-3

CDR3: ASSEGTGFFQETQY
D: TRBD1
J: TRBJ2-5
V: TRBV2

CDR3: ASSPGQDSSTNEKLF
D: TRBD1
J: TRBJ1-4
V: TRBV27

CDR3: SARGPGLMNQPQH
D: NA
J: TRBJ1-5
V: TRBV20-1

CDR3: SVVREGQGAYEQY
D: NA
J: TRBJ2-7
V: TRBV29-1

CDR3: ASSSQGATDTQY
D: TRBD1
J: TRBJ2-3
V: TRBV19

CDR3: SASSSVSSYEQY
D: NA
J: TRBJ2-7
V: TRBV20-1

CDR3: ASSTGRGGTGELF
D: TRBD2
J: TRBJ2-2
V: TRBV5-6

CDR3: ASSLGNGSPLH
D: NA
J: TRBJ1-6
V: TRBV7-3

CDR3: ATSRGKSSDTQY
D: NA
J: TRBJ2-3
V: TRBV15

CDR3: SARHTLVLETQY
D: NA
J: NA
V: TRBV20-1

CDR3: ASSGPSRGREGYT
D: TRBD1
J: TRBJ1-2
V: TRBV7-2

CDR3: ASMDWGQDRAYEH
D: TRBD1
J: TRBJ1-5
V: TRBV6-1

CDR3: ASSFAGGGF
D: NA
J: TRBJ1-4
V: TRBV5-1

CDR3: ASSQTQGADTQY
D: TRBD1
J: TRBJ2-3
V: TRBV7-3

CDR3: ASSQGRGAF
D: NA
J: TRBJ1-1
V: TRBV12-3/TRBV12-4

CDR3: ASSLGSGADTDTQY
D: NA
J: TRBJ2-3
V: TRBV7-8

CDR3: AWSVLPFSGGAVRYYNEQF
D: TRBD2
J: TRBJ2-1
V: TRBV19

CDR3: ASSLDRWGGGNEKLF
D: NA
J: TRBJ1-4
V: TRBV7-2

CDR3: ASSLAGAPYEQY
D: NA
J: TRBJ2-7
V: TRBV7-9

CDR3: SARDARLINNEQF
D: NA
J: TRBJ2-1
V: TRBV20-1

CDR3: SARDIIDWGLSSGNTIY
D: NA
J: TRBJ1-3
V: TRBV20-1

CDR3: SVVSDSMNTEAF
D: NA
J: TRBJ1-1
V: TRBV29-1

CDR3: ASSEWTSGSGELF
D: TRBD2
J: TRBJ2-2
V: TRBV2

CDR3: ASSVSLGQGYDEQY
D: TRBD1
J: TRBJ2-7
V: TRBV25-1

CDR3: ASSLGTVKNTEAF
D: TRBD1
J: TRBJ1-1
V: TRBV13

CDR3: ASSIGAGVSRTQY
D: NA
J: TRBJ2-5
V: TRBV19

CDR3: ASSLETSGDYNEQF
D: TRBD2
J: TRBJ2-1
V: TRBV7-6

CDR3: ASSSPSGTYQETQY
D: TRBD2
J: TRBJ2-5
V: TRBV7-9

CDR3: ASGYETYEQY
D: NA
J: TRBJ2-7
V: TRBV2

CDR3: ASSWARGGELF
D: NA
J: TRBJ2-2
V: TRBV5-1

CDR3: ASSRAAEETQY
D: NA
J: TRBJ2-5
V: TRBV19

CDR3: ASSYGDRGRLYPGYT
D: TRBD1
J: TRBJ1-2
V: TRBV12-3/TRBV12-4

CDR3: ASSRPGQSYEQY
D: TRBD1
J: TRBJ2-7
V: TRBV25-1

CDR3: ASSARLAGGQPS
D: TRBD2
J: TRBJ2-7
V: TRBV6-1

CDR3: ASSKLASDTQY
D: TRBD2
J: TRBJ2-3
V: TRBV14

CDR3: ASSQGGLAQETQY
D: NA
J: TRBJ2-5
V: TRBV7-9

CDR3: ASNRGTDTQY
D: NA
J: TRBJ2-3
V: TRBV5-1

CDR3: ASSLGGRVPQETQY
D: TRBD2
J: TRBJ2-5
V: TRBV12-3/TRBV12-4

CDR3: ASSLGRVGEAF
D: NA
J: TRBJ1-1
V: TRBV7-9

CDR3: ATSRDVQPQH
D: NA
J: TRBJ1-5
V: TRBV15